This T cell receptor (beta chain) was found in a study of shared clonotypes between healthy human individuals. Sequencing used immunoSEQ multiplex PCR; TCRdb keeps in-frame clones, though not all of them. There are roughly 1.4 million clones in the sample; roughly 98.5% occur only once, and roughly 0.35% lies in the top ten. The V gene's germline CDR1 is SGHRS and CDR2 YFSETQ. Trimming removed 2 bases at V and 4 bases at J, with 7 bases between. This CDR3 comprises 13 residues. The sample consisted of naive CD4+ T cells sorted from blood. Noted subset: CD45RA+ positively selected. The TCR comes from a man aged 25 to 40 in good health. The chain links TRBV5-1 to TRBJ1-5, with D hard to call. The CDR3 loop is CASSFAGNQPQHF. In DNA, the CDR3 is TGCGCCAGCAGCTTTGCGGGAAATCAGCCCCAGCATTTT. The full variable domain, its missing parts supplied by reference TRBV5-1 and TRBJ1-5, is KAGVTQTPRYLIKTRGQQVTLSCSPISGHRSVSWYQQTPGQGLQFLFEYFSETQRNKGNFPGRFSGRQFSNSRSEMNVSTLELGDSALYLCASSFAGNQPQHFGDGTRLSIL.